These 18 T cell receptor beta chains share one sample of origin, sequenced in a study of OX40 agonist ivuxolimab in advanced cancers. Method: immunoSEQ multiplex PCR; TCRdb's copy keeps in-frame clones and lacks some. Of more than 40,000 clones detected, approximately 87% appear once; the ten largest clones hold 10%. This sample comprised CD4+ or CD8+ T cells sorted from blood, obtained in a trial of the OX40 agonist ivuxolimab. These TCRs come from an adult with an advanced solid tumor such as melanoma, head and neck, liver or kidney cancer.

The chain couples TRBV6-1 to TRBJ1-1; 9 nucleotides line up with TRBD1. Germline CDR1 and CDR2: MNHNS and SASEGT. V lost 1 base, J lost 2 bases, and 2 bases stayed unmatched. This CDR3 has 15 amino acids. The CDR3 nucleotides read TGTGCCAGCAGTGAAGGGACAGGGGCCAACACTGAAGCTTTCTTT. Its protein is CASSEGTGANTEAFF.

The chain is built from TRBV6-6 and TRBJ2-1; D is possibly TRBD2 (5 bases). Trimming took off 6 bases at V and 10 bases at J, with 16 bases between the two ends. Germline V gene lookup returns CDR1 MNHNY and CDR2 SVGAGI (reference sequence). The CDR3 loop spans 13 amino acids. The CDR3 sequence is CASRSGLRTEQFF. Written as DNA, the CDR3 is TGTGCCAGCAGATCCGGACTTCGCACAGAGCAGTTCTTC.

This chain links TRBV2 with TRBJ1-6, with 8 bases identical to TRBD1. This CDR3 is built from 16 residues. The germline gives CDR1 SNHLY, CDR2 FYNNEI. V lost 9 bases to trimming and J lost 10 bases; unmatched junction nucleotides: 17. The DNA of the CDR3 is TGTGCCAGGAATGATGAATGGACAGGGAGCGGATCACCCCTCCACTTT. Its translation: CARNDEWTGSGSPLHF.

This clone was picked up one time. This sequence joins TRBV10-3 and TRBJ2-2, with TRBD1 as a possible D gene (6 bases). Germline lookup yields CDR1 ENHRY and CDR2 SYGVKD. V lost 5 bases and J lost 0, with 10 bases in between. The CDR3 extends over 15 amino acids. Here the CDR3 reads CAISTGPTNTGELFF. The CDR3, as DNA: TGTGCCATCAGTACAGGGCCCACGAACACCGGGGAGCTGTTTTTT.

This chain links TRBV25-1 with TRBJ2-7; D is perhaps TRBD2 (5 bases). The CDR3 sequence is 14 residues long. Germline lookup yields CDR1 MGHDK and CDR2 SYGVNS. Trimming cost V 1 base and J 4 bases, with 11 bases left between them. The CDR3, as DNA: TGTGCCAGCAGTGAATTCGGGGATTTTTACGAGCAGTACTTC. Translated, it gives CASSEFGDFYEQYF.

J is TRBJ2-3 and V is TRBV2, with D possibly matching TRBD1 (6 bases). With 7 bases removed from V and 1 base from J, the gap between germline ends came to 12 bases. The CDR3 consists of 14 residues. Germline V gene sequence: CDR1 SNHLY, CDR2 FYNNEI. Here the CDR3 reads CASNRDEGTDTQYF. The CDR3 region has the DNA TGTGCCAGCAACAGGGACGAAGGCACAGATACGCAGTATTTT.

This clone appeared a single time. The chain links TRBV29-1 to TRBJ2-1, with 8 bases matching TRBD1. J lost 6 bases, V lost 0 bases, and 10 bases had no gene match. This CDR3 is built from 16 residues. CDR1 is SQVTM and CDR2 is ANQGSEA in the germline V gene. CDR3 sequence reads: CSVEDGAGQVFNEQFF. The CDR3 DNA follows: TGCAGCGTTGAAGATGGCGCGGGACAGGTATTCAATGAGCAGTTCTTC.

This clone came up a few times. The genes are TRBV30 and TRBJ1-2; unclear D gene. The CDR3 has 13 residues. Germline loops: CDR1 GTSNPN, CDR2 SVGIG (reference sequence). V shed 4 bases and J shed 8 bases, with 17 bases lying between them. CDR3 amino acids: CAWTDRVEGGYTF. Written as DNA, the CDR3 is TGTGCCTGGACGGACCGGGTAGAAGGAGGCTACACCTTC.

The V call is TRBV10-3, the J call TRBJ2-1, with 12 nucleotides matching TRBD2. V lost 6 bases to trimming and J lost 7 bases; unmatched junction nucleotides: 13. The germline CDR1 and CDR2 sequences are ENHRY and SYGVKD. The CDR3 has 17 residues. CDR3 loop: CAIREGLAGWTGNEQFF. CDR3 nucleotides: TGTGCCATCAGGGAGGGACTAGCGGGTTGGACGGGAAATGAGCAGTTCTTC.

In this sample, this clone turned up once. The chain links TRBV6-4 to TRBJ1-5; unclear D gene. With 3 bases removed from V and 0 bases from J, the gap between germline ends came to 6 bases. This CDR3 is 14 amino acids long. The germline V gene has CDR1 MRHNA and CDR2 SNTAGT. CDR3 sequence: CASSDRYSNQPQHF. The CDR3 nucleotides are TGTGCCAGCAGTGATAGATATAGCAATCAGCCCCAGCATTTT.

This clone was recorded only once. The chain carries TRBV19 and TRBJ2-3, with TRBD2 matching 12 bases. CDR3 length equals 15 residues. In germline, CDR1 is LNHDA, CDR2 SQIVND (reference sequence). V was pared by 4 bases and J by 4 bases, with 3 bases of the junction left unmatched. CDR3 in amino acids: CASSKTSGSADTQYF. The CDR3 nucleotides read TGTGCCAGTAGTAAGACTAGCGGGAGCGCAGATACGCAGTATTTT.

CDR3 DNA: TGCGCCAGCAGCCAAGAGGCCAGGATGGACAATGAGCAGTTCTTC. This codes for CASSQEARMDNEQFF. The rearrangement links TRBV4-3 to TRBJ2-1; D gene uncertain. This CDR3 comprises 15 residues. The ends were cut back, 0 bases at V and 5 bases at J, with 11 bases in the middle. Germline lookup yields CDR1 LGHNA and CDR2 YSLEER.

V and J are TRBV5-1 and TRBJ2-1, with 11 bases fitting TRBD2. In germline, CDR1 is SGHRS, CDR2 YFSETQ. The CDR3 runs 16 residues. Unmatched junction bases numbered 8, after V lost 4 bases and J lost 5 bases. This CDR3 is CASSERLAGRNNEQFF. CDR3 in DNA: TGCGCCAGCAGCGAACGACTAGCGGGGAGGAACAATGAGCAGTTCTTC.

The rearrangement joins TRBV14 to TRBJ2-5, with a possible D match to TRBD1 (6 bases). This CDR3 has 13 amino acids. Germline CDR1 is SGHDN and CDR2 is FVKESK. The germline V and J ends were trimmed by 4 bases and 7 bases, with 13 bases remaining between them. CDR3 sequence (DNA): TGTGCCAGCAGCCCCCTGGGGGCGGCGACCCAGTACTTC. Its protein is CASSPLGAATQYF.

This chain's CDR3 is CASSAPGGSGTYEQYF. DNA of the CDR3: TGTGCCAGCAGCGCCCCGGGGGGCAGTGGAACCTACGAGCAGTACTTC. This rearrangement joins TRBV9 to TRBJ2-7, with D possibly matching TRBD2 (7 bases). In germline, CDR1 is SGDLS, CDR2 YYNGEE. CDR3 length: 16 amino acids. Trimming stripped 3 bases from V and 2 bases from J, with 18 bases between.

This chain links TRBV12-2 with TRBJ1-5. TRBV12-2 is noted as a pseudogene. The CDR3 is 17 residues long. The CDR3 spells CASRPRYALRGDQPQHF. DNA of the CDR3: TGTGCAAGTCGCCCCCGTTATGCGCTGAGAGGTGATCAGCCCCAGCATTTT.

The chain carries TRBV9 and TRBJ1-3; D might be TRBD1 (5 bases). Trimming pared 4 bases from V and 2 bases from J, leaving 10 bases between. The CDR3 covers 14 residues. The germline V gene has CDR1 SGDLS and CDR2 YYNGEE. CDR3 bases: TGTGCCAGCAGCCTAGGGGCAGCTGGAAACACCATATATTTT. Translation gives CASSLGAAGNTIYF.

This chain joins TRBV6-5 and TRBJ2-3, with 7 bases fitting TRBD1. Germline assignment: CDR1 MNHEY and CDR2 SVGAGI. The CDR3 contains 14 residues. Trimming cost V 4 bases and J 6 bases; bases outside gene matches: 7. CDR3 loop: CASSLQGPRDTQYF. CDR3 sequence (DNA): TGTGCCAGCAGTTTACAGGGGCCCCGCGATACGCAGTATTTT.